Listed below are T cell receptor beta chains from one sample, sequenced in a study of yellow fever vaccine responses in identical twins. TCRdb independently ran MiXCR on the RT-PCR reads; one entry per CDR3 protein. This table holds around 1,300 distinct CDR3 sequences, over 85% found once. Sequenced material: T cells from blood (PBMCs), unsorted or a sorted subset (not recorded which), taken before or after yellow fever vaccination (not recorded which). The receptor set was obtained from a woman aged 18-30 years who received the yellow fever vaccine. The CDR3 runs from the conserved cysteine through the conserved F or W. Each record gives: CDR3 protein, V gene, J gene.

cdr3_aa: CSARSVWENIQYF; v_call: TRBV20-1; j_call: TRBJ2-4
cdr3_aa: CASGPGNTGELFF; v_call: TRBV11-3; j_call: TRBJ2-2
cdr3_aa: CASSQDDGLFF; v_call: TRBV4-1; j_call: TRBJ1-4
cdr3_aa: CASSYSREVLYNEQFF; v_call: TRBV6-5; j_call: TRBJ2-1
cdr3_aa: CASSQEGTGVDYGYTF; v_call: TRBV4-1; j_call: TRBJ1-2
cdr3_aa: CASRSPGLANVLTF; v_call: TRBV11-2; j_call: TRBJ2-6
cdr3_aa: CASSYSRGRNTEAFF; v_call: TRBV6-5; j_call: TRBJ1-1
cdr3_aa: CASSRGPLRGEQFF; v_call: TRBV11-2; j_call: TRBJ2-1
cdr3_aa: CASSLSTGNQPQHF; v_call: TRBV7-3; j_call: TRBJ1-5
cdr3_aa: CASSLEGGLVTYNEQFF; v_call: TRBV5-4; j_call: TRBJ2-1
cdr3_aa: CAISQGGEKLFF; v_call: TRBV7-6; j_call: TRBJ1-4
cdr3_aa: CASSTRGPNEKLFF; v_call: TRBV7-9; j_call: TRBJ1-4
cdr3_aa: CASSPRYEQYF; v_call: TRBV7-9; j_call: TRBJ2-7
cdr3_aa: CSVEYQSNYGYTF; v_call: TRBV29-1; j_call: TRBJ1-2